The next 3 T cell receptor beta chains were all read from a single sample in a study of OX40 agonist ivuxolimab in advanced cancers. Clones were read by immunoSEQ multiplex PCR, and TCRdb kept only the in-frame ones, dropping some. The sample records roughly 75,000 clones, roughly 86% being singletons. Sequences were derived from CD4+ or CD8+ T cells sorted from blood, sampled in a trial of the OX40 agonist ivuxolimab. These receptors all stem from an adult with an advanced solid tumor such as melanoma, head and neck, liver or kidney cancer.

The chain links TRBV29-1 to TRBJ1-1; the match to TRBD1 covers 8 bases. Germline CDR1 reads SQVTM; CDR2 reads ANQGSEA. The ends lost 5 bases at V and 0 bases at J; junction bases unmatched: 11. This CDR3 comprises 16 residues. This CDR3 reads CSVSDRAGVMNTEAFF. CDR3 DNA: TGCAGCGTTTCGGACAGGGCAGGTGTTATGAACACTGAAGCTTTCTTT.

This rearrangement joins TRBV19 to TRBJ2-2, with a tentative D call TRBD1 (5 bases). CDR1 and CDR2 from the germline V gene are LNHDA and SQIVND (reference sequence). The CDR3 length is 14 residues. Trimming pared 8 bases from V and 1 base from J, leaving 11 bases between. The CDR3 DNA reads TGTGCCAGTTCAGGGTTCCAGAACACCGGGGAGCTGTTTTTT. Translation gives CASSGFQNTGELFF. Drawing the rest from reference TRBV19 and TRBJ2-2, the complete variable domain is DGGITQSPKYLFRKEGQNVTLSCEQNLNHDAMYWYRQDPGQGLRLIYYSQIVNDFQKGDIAEGYSVSREKKESFPLTVTSAQKNPTAFYLCASSGFQNTGELFFGEGSRLTVL.

The V gene is TRBV6-1, the J gene TRBJ1-5; D unclear. CDR1 and CDR2 (germline): MNHNS, SASEGT. The V end lost 3 bases, the J end lost 7 bases, and 16 bases lay between the germline ends. The CDR3 extends over 15 amino acids. CDR3 amino acids: CASSDYSLADQPQHF. Here the CDR3 DNA reads TGTGCCAGCAGTGATTATTCTTTGGCGGACCAGCCCCAGCATTTT.